This passage covers 2 T cell receptor beta chains from one sample sequenced in a study of shared clonotypes between healthy human individuals. Only in-frame clones appear in the TCRdb table, and some are missing; sequencing was by immunoSEQ multiplex PCR. In the table there are over a million clones, more than 75% of which are singletons. The source material was memory CD4+ T cells from PBMCs. Subset given: CD45RA-negative fraction. These receptor sequences come from a man between 18 and 29 years old in good health. Some clones in this sample may be carry-over from other donors' samples.

The V call is TRBV2, the J call TRBJ2-7; 12 nucleotides agree with TRBD2. The V gene end was trimmed by 5 bases and the J gene end by 2 bases; junction bases not matched to a gene: 4. The CDR3 covers 15 residues. CDR1 SNHLY and CDR2 FYNNEI come from the germline V gene. The CDR3 region is CASSTSGRSPYEQYF. CDR3 coding DNA: TGTGCCAGCAGTACTAGCGGGAGGAGCCCCTACGAGCAGTACTTC. The full variable domain, its missing parts supplied by reference TRBV2 and TRBJ2-7, is EPEVTQTPSHQVTQMGQEVILRCVPISNHLYFYWYRQILGQKVEFLVSFYNNEISEKSEIFDDQFSVERPDGSNFTLKIRSTKLEDSAMYFCASSTSGRSPYEQYFGPGTRLTVT.

This clone was detected once. V usage is TRBV25-1 and J usage is TRBJ2-2, with D perhaps TRBD1 or TRBD2 (6 bases each). Trimming removed 5 bases at V and 5 bases at J, with 12 bases between. Germline CDR1 and CDR2: MGHDK and SYGVNS. The CDR3 consists of 14 residues. The CDR3 sequence is CASSSVGGTGELFF. CDR3 in DNA: TGTGCCAGCAGTAGCGTAGGGGGGACCGGGGAGCTGTTTTTT.